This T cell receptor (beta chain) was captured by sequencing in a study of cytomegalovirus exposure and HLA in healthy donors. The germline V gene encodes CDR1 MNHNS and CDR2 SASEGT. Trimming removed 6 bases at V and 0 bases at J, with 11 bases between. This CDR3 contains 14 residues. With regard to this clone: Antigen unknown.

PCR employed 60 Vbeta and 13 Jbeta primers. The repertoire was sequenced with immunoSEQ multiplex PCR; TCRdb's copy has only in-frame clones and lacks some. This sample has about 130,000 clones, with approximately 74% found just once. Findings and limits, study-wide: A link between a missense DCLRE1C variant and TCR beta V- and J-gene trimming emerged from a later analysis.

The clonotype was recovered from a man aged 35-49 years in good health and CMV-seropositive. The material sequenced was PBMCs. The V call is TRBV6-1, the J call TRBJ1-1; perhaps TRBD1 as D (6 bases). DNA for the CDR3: TGTGCCAGCAGGGTAGACAGGATGAACACTGAAGCTTTCTTT. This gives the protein CASRVDRMNTEAFF.